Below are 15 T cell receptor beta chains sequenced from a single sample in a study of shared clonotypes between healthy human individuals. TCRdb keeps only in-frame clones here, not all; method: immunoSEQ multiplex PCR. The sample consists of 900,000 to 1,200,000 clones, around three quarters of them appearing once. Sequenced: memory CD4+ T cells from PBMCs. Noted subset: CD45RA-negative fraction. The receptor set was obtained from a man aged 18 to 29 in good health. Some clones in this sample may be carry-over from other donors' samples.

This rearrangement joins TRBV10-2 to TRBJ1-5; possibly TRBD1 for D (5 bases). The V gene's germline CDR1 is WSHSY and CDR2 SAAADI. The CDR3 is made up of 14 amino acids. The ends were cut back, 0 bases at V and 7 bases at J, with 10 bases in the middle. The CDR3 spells CASSESGVGQPQHF. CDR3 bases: TGCGCCAGCAGTGAGTCGGGGGTTGGGCAGCCCCAGCATTTT.

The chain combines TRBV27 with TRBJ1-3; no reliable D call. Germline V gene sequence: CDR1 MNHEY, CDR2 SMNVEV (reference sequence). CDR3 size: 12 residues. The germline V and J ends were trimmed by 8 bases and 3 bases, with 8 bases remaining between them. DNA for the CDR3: TGTGCCAGCCGGTCGGGTGGAAACACCATATATTTT. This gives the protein CASRSGGNTIYF.

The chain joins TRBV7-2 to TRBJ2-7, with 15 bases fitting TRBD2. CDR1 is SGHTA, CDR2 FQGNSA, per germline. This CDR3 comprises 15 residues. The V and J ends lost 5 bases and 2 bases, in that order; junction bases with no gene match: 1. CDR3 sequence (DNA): TGTGCCAGCAGCCGGACTAGCGGGAGGGCCTACGAGCAGTACTTC. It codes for CASSRTSGRAYEQYF.

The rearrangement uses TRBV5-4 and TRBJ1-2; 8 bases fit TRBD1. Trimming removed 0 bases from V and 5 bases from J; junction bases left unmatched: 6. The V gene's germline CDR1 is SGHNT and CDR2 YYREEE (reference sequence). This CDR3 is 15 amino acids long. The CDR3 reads CASSLAPGGIYGYTF. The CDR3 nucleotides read TGTGCCAGCAGCTTGGCGCCAGGGGGCATTTATGGCTACACCTTC.

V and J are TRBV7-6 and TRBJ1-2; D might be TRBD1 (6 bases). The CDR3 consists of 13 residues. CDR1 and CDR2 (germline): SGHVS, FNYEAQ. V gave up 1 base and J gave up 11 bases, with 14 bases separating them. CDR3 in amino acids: CASSLDETGRYTF. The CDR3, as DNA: TGTGCCAGCAGCTTAGACGAAACAGGGCGGTACACCTTC.

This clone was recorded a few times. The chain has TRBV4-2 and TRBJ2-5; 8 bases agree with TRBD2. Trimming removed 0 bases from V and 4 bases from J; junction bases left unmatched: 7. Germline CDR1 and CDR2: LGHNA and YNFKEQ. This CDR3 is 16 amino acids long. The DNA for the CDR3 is TGTGCCAGCAGCCAAGAACTTCGGGGGGGCCGAGAGACCCAGTACTTC. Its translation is CASSQELRGGRETQYF.

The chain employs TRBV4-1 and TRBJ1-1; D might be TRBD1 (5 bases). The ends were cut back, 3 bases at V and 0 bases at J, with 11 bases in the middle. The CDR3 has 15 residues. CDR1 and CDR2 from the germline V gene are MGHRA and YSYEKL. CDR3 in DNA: TGCGCCAGCAGCCAGGTGACAGCCATGAACACTGAAGCTTTCTTT. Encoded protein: CASSQVTAMNTEAFF.

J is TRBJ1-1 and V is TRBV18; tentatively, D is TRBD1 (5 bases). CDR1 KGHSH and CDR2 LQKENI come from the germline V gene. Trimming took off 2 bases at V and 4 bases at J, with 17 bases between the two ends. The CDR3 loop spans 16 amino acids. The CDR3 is CASSPVLALGGTEAFF. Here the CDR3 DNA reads TGTGCCAGCTCACCAGTATTGGCTCTCGGGGGCACTGAAGCTTTCTTT.

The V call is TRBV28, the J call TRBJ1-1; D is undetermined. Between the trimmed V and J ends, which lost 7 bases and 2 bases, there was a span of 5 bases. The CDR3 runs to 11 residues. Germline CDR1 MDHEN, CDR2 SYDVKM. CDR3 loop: CASTSNTEAFF. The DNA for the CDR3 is TGTGCCAGCACCAGCAACACTGAAGCTTTCTTT.

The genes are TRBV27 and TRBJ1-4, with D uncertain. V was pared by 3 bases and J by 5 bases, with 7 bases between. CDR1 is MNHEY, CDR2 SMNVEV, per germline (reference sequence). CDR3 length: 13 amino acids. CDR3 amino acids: CASSFSGNEKLFF. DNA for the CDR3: TGTGCCAGCAGTTTTTCCGGAAATGAAAAACTGTTTTTT.

Here the CDR3 DNA reads TGTGCCAGCAAGTACGGGACTAGCGGTTACAATGAGCAGTTCTTC. Protein product: CASKYGTSGYNEQFF. This rearrangement joins TRBV6-1 to TRBJ2-1; the match to TRBD2 covers 11 bases. Unmatched junction bases numbered 6, after V lost 7 bases and J lost 4 bases. This CDR3 has 15 residues. The germline gives CDR1 MNHNS, CDR2 SASEGT.

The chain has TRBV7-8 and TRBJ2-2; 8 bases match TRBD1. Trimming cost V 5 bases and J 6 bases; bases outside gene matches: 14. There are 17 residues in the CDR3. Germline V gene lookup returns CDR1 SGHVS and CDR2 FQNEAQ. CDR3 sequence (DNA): TGTGCCAGCAGCGTAATCAGGGGGCGGAATATCCCCGGGGAGCTGTTTTTT. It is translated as CASSVIRGRNIPGELFF.

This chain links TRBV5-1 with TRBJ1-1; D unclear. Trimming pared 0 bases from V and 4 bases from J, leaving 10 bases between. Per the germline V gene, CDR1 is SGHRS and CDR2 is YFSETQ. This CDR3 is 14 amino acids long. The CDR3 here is CASSLDGRITEAFF. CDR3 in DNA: TGCGCCAGCAGCTTGGATGGCAGAATCACTGAAGCTTTCTTT.

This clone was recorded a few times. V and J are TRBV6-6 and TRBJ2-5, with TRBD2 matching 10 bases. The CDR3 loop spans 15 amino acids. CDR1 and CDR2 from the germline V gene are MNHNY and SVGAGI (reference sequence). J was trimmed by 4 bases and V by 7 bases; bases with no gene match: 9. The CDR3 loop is CASTRSPSGRETQYF. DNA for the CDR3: TGTGCCAGCACGCGGAGTCCTAGCGGGAGAGAGACCCAGTACTTC.

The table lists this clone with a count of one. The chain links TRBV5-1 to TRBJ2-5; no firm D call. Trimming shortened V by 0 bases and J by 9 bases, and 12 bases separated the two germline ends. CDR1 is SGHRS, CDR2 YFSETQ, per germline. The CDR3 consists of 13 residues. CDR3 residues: CASSLDEARPQYF. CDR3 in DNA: TGCGCCAGCAGCTTGGACGAGGCTCGCCCCCAGTACTTC.